Listed below are T cell receptor beta chains from one sample, sequenced in a study of identical twins. TCRdb used MiXCR to reprocess the 5' RACE reads, holding one entry per CDR3 protein. The data hold about 720,000 distinct CDR3 sequences, with roughly 8% observed a single time. The data also belong to a second study, concerning yellow fever vaccine responses in identical twins.

Sequencing was performed on PBMCs. Receptors originate from a woman aged 18-29 years in good health. CDR3s include the opening cysteine and the closing phenylalanine or tryptophan. Fields, in order: J gene, D gene, clone size, V gene, CDR3 DNA, CDR3 protein. D genes are given only for firm matches. Expanded clones are given a class, and other clones once, few, many or no size at all.

TRBJ2-3,NA,NA,TRBV19,TGTGCCAGTACCAGGTCCGGAGCTAGCACAGATACGCAGTATTTT,CASTRSGASTDTQYF
TRBJ2-3,NA,NA,TRBV24-1,TGTGCCACCAGTGATTTTGAGGGAGATTTAGATACGCAGTATTTT,CATSDFEGDLDTQYF
TRBJ2-5,NA,few,TRBV7-2,TGTGCCAGCAGCGCCCCTCTTGGGACCCAGTACTTC,CASSAPLGTQYF
TRBJ1-2,TRBD1,many,TRBV12-3/TRBV12-4,TGTGCCAGCACCTACAGGGGTGGCTACACCTTC,CASTYRGGYTF
TRBJ1-1,NA,many,TRBV4-3,TGCGCCAGCAGCCAAGCGGCGGAGGGGTACACTGAAGCTTTCTTT,CASSQAAEGYTEAFF
TRBJ2-7,NA,NA,TRBV27,TGTGCCAGCAGTTTACGGGGACCCCTCTACGAGCAGTACTTC,CASSLRGPLYEQYF
TRBJ2-3,NA,few,TRBV4-1,TGCGCCAGCAGCCAAGATTTAGCGAGGCCCCAAGATACGCAGTATTTT,CASSQDLARPQDTQYF
TRBJ1-5,NA,many,TRBV7-2,TGTGCCAGCACCACAGATTTCAATCAGCCCCAGCATTTT,CASTTDFNQPQHF
TRBJ2-7,NA,few,TRBV7-2,TGTGCCAGCAGCCTGAGGAATTTTGGCTACGAGCAGTACTTC,CASSLRNFGYEQYF
TRBJ2-1,NA,NA,TRBV6-1,TGTGCCAGCGGCGGGCAATCCTCCTACAATGAGCAGTTCTTC,CASGGQSSYNEQFF
TRBJ2-1,TRBD2,NA,TRBV24-1,TGTGCCACCAGTCCGGGTGGATTAGCGGGAGATGAGCAGTTCTTC,CATSPGGLAGDEQFF